The entry that follows covers one TCR beta chain sequence. Its matching antigen is unknown. The source of the sample is a study of regulatory dendritic cells for organ transplantation. This CDR3 has 13 amino acids. Germline CDR1 SNHLY, CDR2 FYNNEI. Between the trimmed V and J ends, which lost 6 bases and 9 bases, there was a span of 15 bases. Here immunoSEQ multiplex PCR was the method, and the copy in TCRdb shows in-frame clones only, minus some. Among some 29,000 clones listed, about 80% were seen once. Study-level results: Considerable individual heterogeneity was seen in alloreactive memory CD8+ T cells. Naive T cells showed high diversity, memory cells less, memory CD8+ least.

Naive CD45RA+ and memory CD45RO+ CD4+ or CD8+ T cells were FACS-sorted. The TCR comes from a human donor in good health. The sample consisted of memory CD4+ T cells from blood. Indicated subset: CD45RO+ memory T cells. The gene calls are TRBV2 and TRBJ2-1, with a possible D match to TRBD1 (5 bases). CDR3 sequence (DNA): TGTGCCAGCAGAGGCGTTAGGGGCGGTGAGCAGTTCTTC. This translates into CASRGVRGGEQFF. The whole variable domain, remainder taken from reference TRBV2 and TRBJ2-1, is EPEVTQTPSHQVTQMGQEVILRCVPISNHLYFYWYRQILGQKVEFLVSFYNNEISEKSEIFDDQFSVERPDGSNFTLKIRSTKLEDSAMYFCASRGVRGGEQFFGPGTRLTVL.